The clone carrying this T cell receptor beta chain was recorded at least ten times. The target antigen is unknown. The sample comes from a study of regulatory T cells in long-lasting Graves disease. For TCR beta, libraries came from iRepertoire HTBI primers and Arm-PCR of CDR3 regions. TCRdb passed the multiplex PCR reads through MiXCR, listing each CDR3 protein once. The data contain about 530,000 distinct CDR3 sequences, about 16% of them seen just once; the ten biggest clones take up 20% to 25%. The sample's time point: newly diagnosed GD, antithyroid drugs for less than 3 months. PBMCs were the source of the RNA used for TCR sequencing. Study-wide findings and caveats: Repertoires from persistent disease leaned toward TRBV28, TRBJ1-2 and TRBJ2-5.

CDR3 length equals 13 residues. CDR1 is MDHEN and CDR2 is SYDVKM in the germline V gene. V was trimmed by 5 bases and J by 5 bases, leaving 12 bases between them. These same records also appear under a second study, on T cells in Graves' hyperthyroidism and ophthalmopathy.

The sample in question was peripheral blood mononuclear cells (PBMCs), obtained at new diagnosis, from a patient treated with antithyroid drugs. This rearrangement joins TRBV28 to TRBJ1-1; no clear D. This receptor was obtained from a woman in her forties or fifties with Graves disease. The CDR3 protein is CASSQGSRTEAFF. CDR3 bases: TGTGCCAGCAGTCAAGGCTCGCGGACTGAAGCTTTCTTT.